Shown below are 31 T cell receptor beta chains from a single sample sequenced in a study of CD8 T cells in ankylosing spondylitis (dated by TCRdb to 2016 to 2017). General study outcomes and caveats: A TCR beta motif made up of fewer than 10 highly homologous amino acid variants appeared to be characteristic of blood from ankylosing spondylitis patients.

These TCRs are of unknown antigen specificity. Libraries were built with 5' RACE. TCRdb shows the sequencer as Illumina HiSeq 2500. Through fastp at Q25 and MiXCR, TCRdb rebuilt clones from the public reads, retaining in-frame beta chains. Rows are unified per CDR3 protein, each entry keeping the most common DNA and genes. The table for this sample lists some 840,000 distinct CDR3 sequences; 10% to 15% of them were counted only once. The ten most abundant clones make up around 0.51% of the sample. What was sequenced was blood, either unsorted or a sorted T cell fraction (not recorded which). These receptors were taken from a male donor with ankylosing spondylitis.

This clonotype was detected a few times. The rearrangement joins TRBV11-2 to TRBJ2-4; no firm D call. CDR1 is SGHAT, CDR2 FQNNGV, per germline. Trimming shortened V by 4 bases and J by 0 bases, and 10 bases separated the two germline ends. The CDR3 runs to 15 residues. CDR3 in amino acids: CASSSPSLAKNIQYF. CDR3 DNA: TGTGCCAGCAGCTCCCCCTCATTAGCCAAAAACATTCAGTACTTC.

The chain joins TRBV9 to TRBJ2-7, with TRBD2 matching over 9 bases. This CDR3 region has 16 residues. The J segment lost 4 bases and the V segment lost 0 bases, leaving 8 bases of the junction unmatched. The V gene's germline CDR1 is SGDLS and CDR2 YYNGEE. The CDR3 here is CASSVGSGRERYEQYF. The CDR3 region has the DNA TGTGCCAGCAGCGTAGGTAGCGGGAGAGAAAGGTACGAGCAGTACTTC. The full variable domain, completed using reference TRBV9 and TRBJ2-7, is DSGVTQTPKHLITATGQRVTLRCSPRSGDLSVYWYQQSLDQGLQFLIQYYNGEERAKGNILERFSAQQFPDLHSELNLSSLELGDSALYFCASSVGSGRERYEQYFGPGTRLTVT.

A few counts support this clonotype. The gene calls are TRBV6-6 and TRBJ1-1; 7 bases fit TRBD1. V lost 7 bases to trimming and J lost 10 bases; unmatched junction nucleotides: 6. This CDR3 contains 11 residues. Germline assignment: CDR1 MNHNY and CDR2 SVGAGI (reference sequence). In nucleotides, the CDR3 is TGTGCCAGCAAGGGGGCCGTCGGAGCTTTCTTT. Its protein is CASKGAVGAFF.

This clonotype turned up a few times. In nucleotides, the CDR3 is TGCGCCAGCAGCCAAGCGCCAGCCGGGACGAACACTGAAGCTTTCTTT. It yields the protein CASSQAPAGTNTEAFF. The chain employs TRBV4-3 and TRBJ1-1; D is possibly TRBD1 (5 bases). Trimming removed 1 base at V and 1 base at J, with 13 bases between. This CDR3 contains 16 residues. The germline V gene encodes CDR1 LGHNA and CDR2 YSLEER.

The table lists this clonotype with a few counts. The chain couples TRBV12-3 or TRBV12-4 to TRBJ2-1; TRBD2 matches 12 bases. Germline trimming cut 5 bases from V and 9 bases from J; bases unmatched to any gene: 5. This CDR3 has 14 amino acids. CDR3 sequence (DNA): TGTGCCAGCAGTCCGACTAGCGGGAGAGTTGAGCAGTTCTTC. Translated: CASSPTSGRVEQFF.

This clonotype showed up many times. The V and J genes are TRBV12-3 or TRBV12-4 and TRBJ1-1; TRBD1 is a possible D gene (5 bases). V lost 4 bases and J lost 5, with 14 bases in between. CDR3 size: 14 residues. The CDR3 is CASSYSQRGTEAFF. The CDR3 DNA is TGTGCCAGCAGTTACTCTCAACGGGGGACTGAAGCTTTCTTT.

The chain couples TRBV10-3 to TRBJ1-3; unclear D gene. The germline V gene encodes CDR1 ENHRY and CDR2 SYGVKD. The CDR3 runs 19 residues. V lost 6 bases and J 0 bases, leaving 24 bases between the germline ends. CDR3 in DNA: TGTGCCATCAGCCTAACCGTAGGGCCCACCTATTCCTCTGGAAACACCATATATTTT. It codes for CAISLTVGPTYSSGNTIYF.

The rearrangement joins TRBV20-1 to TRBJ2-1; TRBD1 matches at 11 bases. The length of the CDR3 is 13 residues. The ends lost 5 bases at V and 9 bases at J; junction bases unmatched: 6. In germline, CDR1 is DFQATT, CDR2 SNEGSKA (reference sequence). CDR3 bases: TGCAGTGCTGCACGGGACAGGGGGGGTGAGCAGTTCTTC. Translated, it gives CSAARDRGGEQFF.

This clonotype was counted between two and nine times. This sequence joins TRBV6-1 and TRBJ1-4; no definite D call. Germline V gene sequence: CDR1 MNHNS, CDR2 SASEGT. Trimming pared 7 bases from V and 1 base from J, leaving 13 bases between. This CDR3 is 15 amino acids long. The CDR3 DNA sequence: TGTGCCAGCATGGGATGGGGAGTAACTAATGAAAAACTGTTTTTT. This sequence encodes CASMGWGVTNEKLFF.

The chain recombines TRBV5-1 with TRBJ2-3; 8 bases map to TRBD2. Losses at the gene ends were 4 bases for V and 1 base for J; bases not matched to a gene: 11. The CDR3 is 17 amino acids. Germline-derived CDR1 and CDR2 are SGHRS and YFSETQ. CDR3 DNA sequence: TGCGCCAGCAGCCTTGGACTAGCTGAGCCGGGCACAGATACGCAGTATTTT. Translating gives CASSLGLAEPGTDTQYF.

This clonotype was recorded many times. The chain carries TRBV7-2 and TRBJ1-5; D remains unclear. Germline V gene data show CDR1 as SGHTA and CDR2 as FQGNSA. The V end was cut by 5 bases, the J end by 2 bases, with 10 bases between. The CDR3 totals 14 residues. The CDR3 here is CASSQKWRNQPQHF. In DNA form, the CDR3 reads TGTGCCAGCAGCCAAAAGTGGCGCAATCAGCCCCAGCATTTT.

The CDR3 DNA reads as TGTGCCAGCAGCTTGTTCTTGGGGAAAGACTACGAGCAGTACTTC. Its translation: CASSLFLGKDYEQYF. The chain combines TRBV5-6 with TRBJ2-7; D is uncertain. CDR3 length: 15 amino acids. The ends were cut back, 1 base at V and 3 bases at J, with 14 bases in the middle. Germline V gene lookup returns CDR1 SGHDT and CDR2 YYEEEE.

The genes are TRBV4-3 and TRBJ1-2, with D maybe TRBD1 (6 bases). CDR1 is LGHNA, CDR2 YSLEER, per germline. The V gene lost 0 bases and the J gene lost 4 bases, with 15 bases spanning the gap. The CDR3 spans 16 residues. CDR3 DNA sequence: TGCGCCAGCAGCCAAGACGCCCTCAGGGGAACCTATGGCTACACCTTC. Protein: CASSQDALRGTYGYTF.

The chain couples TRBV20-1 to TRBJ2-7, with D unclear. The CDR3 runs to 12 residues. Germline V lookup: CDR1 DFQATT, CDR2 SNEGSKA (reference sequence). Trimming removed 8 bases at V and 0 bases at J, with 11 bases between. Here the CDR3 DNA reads TGCAGTCAACGGGCGCGCTCCTACGAGCAGTACTTC. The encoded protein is CSQRARSYEQYF.

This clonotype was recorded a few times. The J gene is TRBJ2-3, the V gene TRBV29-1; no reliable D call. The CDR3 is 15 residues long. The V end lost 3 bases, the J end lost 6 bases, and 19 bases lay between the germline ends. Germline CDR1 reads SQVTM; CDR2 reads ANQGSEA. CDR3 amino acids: CSVEGWAVLRDTQYF. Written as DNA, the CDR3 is TGCAGCGTTGAGGGCTGGGCAGTTCTTAGGGATACGCAGTATTTT.

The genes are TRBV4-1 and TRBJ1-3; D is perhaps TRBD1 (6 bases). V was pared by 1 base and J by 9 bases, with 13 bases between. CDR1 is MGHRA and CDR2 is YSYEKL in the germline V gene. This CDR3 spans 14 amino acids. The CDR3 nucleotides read TGCGCCAGCAGCCAAGTGGTTATGGGGGCCACCATATATTTT. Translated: CASSQVVMGATIYF.

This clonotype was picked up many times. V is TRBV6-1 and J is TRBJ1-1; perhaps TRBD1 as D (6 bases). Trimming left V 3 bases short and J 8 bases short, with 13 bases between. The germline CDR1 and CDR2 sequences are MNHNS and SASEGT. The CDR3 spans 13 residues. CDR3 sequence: CASSDPGTLEAFF. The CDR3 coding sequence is TGTGCCAGCAGTGACCCCGGGACACTAGAAGCTTTCTTT.

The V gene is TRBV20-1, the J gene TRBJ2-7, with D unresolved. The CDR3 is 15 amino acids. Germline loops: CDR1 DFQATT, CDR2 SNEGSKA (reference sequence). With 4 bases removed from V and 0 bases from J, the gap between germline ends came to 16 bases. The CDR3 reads CSATLTGKGSYEQYF. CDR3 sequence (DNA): TGCAGTGCTACTCTTACCGGAAAGGGCTCCTACGAGCAGTACTTC.

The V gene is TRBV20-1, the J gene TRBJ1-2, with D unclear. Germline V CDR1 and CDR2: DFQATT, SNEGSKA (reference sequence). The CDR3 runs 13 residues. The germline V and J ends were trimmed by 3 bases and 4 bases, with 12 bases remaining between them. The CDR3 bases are TGCAGTGCTAGCCTTAGGGAATCCTATGGCTACACCTTC. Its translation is CSASLRESYGYTF.

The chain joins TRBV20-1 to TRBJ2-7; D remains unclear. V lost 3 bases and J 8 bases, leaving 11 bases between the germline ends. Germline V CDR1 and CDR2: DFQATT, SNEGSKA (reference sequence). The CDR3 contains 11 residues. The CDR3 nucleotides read TGCAGTGCTAGGCAGGAGCCTAAGCAGTACTTC. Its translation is CSARQEPKQYF.

CDR3 protein: CASSKGSNEQFF. The CDR3 DNA reads as TGTGCCAGCAGTAAAGGGTCTAATGAGCAGTTCTTC. This rearrangement joins TRBV27 to TRBJ2-1; D remains unclear. The CDR3 is 12 residues long. V was cut by 5 bases and J by 7 bases, with 9 bases left in between. Germline CDR1 reads MNHEY; CDR2 reads SMNVEV (reference sequence).

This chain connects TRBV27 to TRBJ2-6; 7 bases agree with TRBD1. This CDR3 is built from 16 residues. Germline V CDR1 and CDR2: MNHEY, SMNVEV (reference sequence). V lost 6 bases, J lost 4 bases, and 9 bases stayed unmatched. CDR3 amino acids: CASRLRQGTGANVLTF. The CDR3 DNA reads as TGTGCCAGCAGACTCAGACAGGGTACCGGGGCCAACGTCCTGACTTTC.

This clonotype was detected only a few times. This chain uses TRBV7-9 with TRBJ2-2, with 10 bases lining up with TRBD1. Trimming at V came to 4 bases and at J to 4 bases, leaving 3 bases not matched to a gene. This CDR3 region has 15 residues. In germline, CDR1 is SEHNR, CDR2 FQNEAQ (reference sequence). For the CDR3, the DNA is TGTGCCAGCAGCTCGACAGGGGGCCGCACCGGGGAGCTGTTTTTT. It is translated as CASSSTGGRTGELFF.

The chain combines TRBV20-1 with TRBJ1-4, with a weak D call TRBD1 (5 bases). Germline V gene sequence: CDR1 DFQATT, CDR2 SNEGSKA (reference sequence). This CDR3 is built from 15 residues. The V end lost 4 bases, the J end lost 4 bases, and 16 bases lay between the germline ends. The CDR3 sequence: CSANTPGRVNEKLFF. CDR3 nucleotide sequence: TGCAGTGCTAACACGCCGGGACGTGTTAATGAAAAACTGTTTTTT.

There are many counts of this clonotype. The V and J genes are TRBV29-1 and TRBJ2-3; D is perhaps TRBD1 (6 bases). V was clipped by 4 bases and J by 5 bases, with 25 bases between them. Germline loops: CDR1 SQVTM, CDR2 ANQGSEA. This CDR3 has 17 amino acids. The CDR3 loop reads CSVALISDSNLGDTQYF. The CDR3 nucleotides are TGCAGCGTTGCACTTATTTCGGACAGCAACTTGGGAGATACGCAGTATTTT.

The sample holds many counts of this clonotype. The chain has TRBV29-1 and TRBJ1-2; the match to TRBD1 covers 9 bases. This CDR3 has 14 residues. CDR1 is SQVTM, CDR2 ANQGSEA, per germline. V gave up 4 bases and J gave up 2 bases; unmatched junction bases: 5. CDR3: CSVGPGQGNYGYTF. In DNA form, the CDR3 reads TGCAGCGTTGGACCCGGACAGGGGAACTATGGCTACACCTTC.

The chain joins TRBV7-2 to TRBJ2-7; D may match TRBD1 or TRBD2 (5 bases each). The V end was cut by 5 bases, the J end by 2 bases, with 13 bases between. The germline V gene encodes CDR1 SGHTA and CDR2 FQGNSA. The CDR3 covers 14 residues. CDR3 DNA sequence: TGTGCCAGCAGCCCCCTTGGGGGTACCTACGAGCAGTACTTC. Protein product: CASSPLGGTYEQYF.

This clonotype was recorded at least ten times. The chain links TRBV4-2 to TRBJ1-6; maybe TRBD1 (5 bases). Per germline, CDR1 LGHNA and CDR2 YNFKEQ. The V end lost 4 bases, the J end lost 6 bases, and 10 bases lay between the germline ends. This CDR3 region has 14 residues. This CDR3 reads CASSPGAFNSPLHF. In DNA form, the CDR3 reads TGTGCCAGCAGCCCCGGGGCGTTTAATTCACCCCTCCACTTT.

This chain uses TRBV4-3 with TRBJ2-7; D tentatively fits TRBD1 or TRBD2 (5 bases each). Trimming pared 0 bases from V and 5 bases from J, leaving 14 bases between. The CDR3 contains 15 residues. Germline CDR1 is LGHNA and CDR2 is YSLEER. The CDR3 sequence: CASSQEMGDRNEQYF. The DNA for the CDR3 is TGCGCCAGCAGCCAAGAAATGGGGGACCGTAACGAGCAGTACTTC.

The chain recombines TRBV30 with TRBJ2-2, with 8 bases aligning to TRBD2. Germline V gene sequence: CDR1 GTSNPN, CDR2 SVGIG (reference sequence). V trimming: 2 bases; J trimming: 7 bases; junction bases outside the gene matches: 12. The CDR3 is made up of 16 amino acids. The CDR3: CAWSSRSGRLNGELFF. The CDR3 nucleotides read TGTGCCTGGAGTTCCCGGAGCGGGAGACTGAACGGGGAGCTGTTTTTT.

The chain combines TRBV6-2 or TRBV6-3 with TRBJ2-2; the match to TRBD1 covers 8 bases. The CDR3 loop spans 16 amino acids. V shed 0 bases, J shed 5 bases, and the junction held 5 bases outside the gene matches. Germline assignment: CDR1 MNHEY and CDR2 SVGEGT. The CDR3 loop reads CASSYSRTGWTGELFF. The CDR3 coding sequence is TGTGCCAGCAGTTACTCGAGGACAGGGTGGACCGGGGAGCTGTTTTTT.